This T cell receptor (beta chain) emerged from a study of CD4 T cells in relation to SARS-CoV-2 and coronaviruses. Study in general: The restricting HLA molecule for shared crossreactive spike epitopes was mapped.

The ends lost 5 bases at V and 5 bases at J; junction bases unmatched: 12. Per the germline V gene, CDR1 is SGHNT and CDR2 is YYREEE (reference sequence). The CDR3 runs to 15 residues. Unexposed donor CD4+ T cells date from about 2011-2019, before the COVID-19 pandemic. This clone has a single count. Deep TCR-beta sequencing used DNA from uncultured naive and memory CD4+ T cells. The table came from immunoSEQ multiplex PCR; TCRdb's copy has only in-frame clones and leaves some out. The sample has tens of thousands of clones; roughly 90% are singletons. The rearrangement joins TRBV5-4 to TRBJ1-2, with 7 bases identical to TRBD1. The specimen was memory CD4+ T cells from PBMCs. The receptor was isolated from a human donor in good health. CDR3 DNA sequence: TGTGCCAGCAGGCCCAACCTGACAGGGAATTATGGCTACACCTTC. Translation gives CASRPNLTGNYGYTF. Complete variable domain (other parts from reference TRBV5-4 and TRBJ1-2): ETGVTQSPTHLIKTRGQQVTLRCSSQSGHNTVSWYQQALGQGPQFIFQYYREEENGRGNFPPRFSGLQFPNYSSELNVNALELDDSALYLCASRPNLTGNYGYTFGSGTRLTVV.